A selection of T cell receptor beta chains follows, all from one sample in a study of T cells expressing NK-cell markers. With the 5' RACE reads reprocessed, TCRdb shows one record per CDR3 protein and no DNA. The specimen's table records 150,000 to 180,000 distinct CDR3 sequences. The sample comprised blood T cells: a sorted CD56 or NKG2C T cell subset, CD4+ or CD8+ T cells, or bulk PBMC T cells (not recorded which). These receptors were collected from a woman aged 45-65 years in good health. Both conserved end residues are part of each CDR3.

CDR3	length	V	J
CSARGLANLPYEQYF	15	TRBV20-1	TRBJ2-7
CSARGLAENLNEQFF	15	TRBV20-1	TRBJ2-1
CSARDYGGRDYGYTF	15	TRBV20-1	TRBJ1-2
CASSSGGTHEQYF	13	TRBV28	TRBJ2-7
CARRGIAAFEQFF	13	TRBV5-4	TRBJ2-1
CASSPSPGTGGDTEAFF	17	TRBV7-8	TRBJ1-1
CSARDRGFASYEQYF	15	TRBV20-1	TRBJ2-7
CASSQVGVGSEQFF	14	TRBV4-1	TRBJ2-1
CASSLGGTYEQYF	13	TRBV7-6	TRBJ2-7
CSARPHPRGSFNEQFF	16	TRBV20-1	TRBJ2-1
CASSARRQASEPLAKNIQYF	20	TRBV27	TRBJ2-4
CASSYDRYTEAFF	13	TRBV6-5	TRBJ1-1
CASSQNRLAKNIQYF	15	TRBV5-1	TRBJ2-4
CSAIPQEGATDTQYF	15	TRBV20-1	TRBJ2-3
CASSFRPPSSSYNEQFF	17	TRBV11-2	TRBJ2-1
CASSLAEGGEAGETQYF	17	TRBV5-1	TRBJ2-5
CASREGARLWETQYF	15	TRBV7-8	TRBJ2-5
CASSQDVAGGSYNEQFF	17	TRBV4-1	TRBJ2-1
CASSQAWDRGRWNTGELFF	19	TRBV3-1	TRBJ2-2
CAWSMPMNTEAFF	13	TRBV30	TRBJ1-1
CASSLGLHTGELFF	14	TRBV11-2	TRBJ2-2
CASSEAGSEGYTF	13	TRBV25-1	TRBJ1-2
CSVEDREIYGYTF	13	TRBV29-1	TRBJ1-2
CSVRGTGDYGYTF	13	TRBV29-1	TRBJ1-2